One and the same sample provided the 5 T cell receptor beta chains below, sequenced in a study of T cells in Graves' hyperthyroidism and ophthalmopathy. Authors of the study amplified TCR beta CDR3 regions from RNA transcripts. Researchers ran a first-round RT-PCR on the TCR CDR3 using the HTBI primer set. Each CDR3 protein is one row after TCRdb ran MiXCR on the multiplex PCR reads. The profile shows hundreds of thousands of distinct CDR3 sequences, roughly 15% of them singletons. What was sequenced was blood. The receptors come from a woman in her forties or fifties with Graves' ophthalmopathy.

The J gene is TRBJ2-7, the V gene TRBV29-1; 12 bases map to TRBD2. CDR1 is SQVTM, CDR2 ANQGSEA, per germline. With V trimmed by 7 bases and J by 6 bases, 10 bases remained unmatched. CDR3 length: 14 residues. The CDR3 region has the DNA TGCAGCGCCGCCGGGACTAGCGGGTTTTCCGAGCAGTACTTC. Translated, it gives CSAAGTSGFSEQYF.

This clonotype was recorded a few times. CDR3 DNA: TGCAGTGCTAGACAATGGGCTACCGCAAATGAAAAACTGTTTTTT. This encodes CSARQWATANEKLFF. The rearrangement joins TRBV20-1 to TRBJ1-4; D unresolved. CDR1 and CDR2 from the germline V gene are DFQATT and SNEGSKA (reference sequence). Trimming left V 2 bases short and J 5 bases short, with 15 bases between. This CDR3 has 15 residues.

A few counts support this clonotype. DNA of the CDR3: TGCGCCAGCAGCTTTGGACATCCGAACACTGAAGCTTTCTTT. Translated: CASSFGHPNTEAFF. The V call is TRBV5-1, the J call TRBJ1-1; possibly TRBD1 for D (5 bases). Trimming took off 2 bases at V and 1 base at J, with 9 bases between the two ends. Germline lookup yields CDR1 SGHRS and CDR2 YFSETQ. The CDR3 length is 14 residues.

The rearrangement joins TRBV7-2 to TRBJ2-7; the D gene is possibly TRBD2 (5 bases). Germline CDR1 reads SGHTA; CDR2 reads FQGNSA. CDR3 length equals 13 residues. The ends were cut back, 0 bases at V and 6 bases at J, with 9 bases in the middle. The CDR3 nucleotides are TGTGCCAGCAGCTTAGCGGACCGGGGCGAGCAGTACTTC. This encodes CASSLADRGEQYF.

This clonotype was recorded many times. The chain recombines TRBV7-2 with TRBJ2-1, with TRBD1 matching 9 bases. Germline values: CDR1 SGHTA, CDR2 FQGNSA. The CDR3 is 17 amino acids. V dropped 0 bases and J dropped 2; count of bases not matched to a gene: 5. As DNA, the CDR3 is TGTGCCAGCAGCTTAGCGGGACAGGGAGGGACCTACAATGAGCAGTTCTTC. Amino acid sequence: CASSLAGQGGTYNEQFF.